The rows below give T cell receptor beta chains drawn from one sample of a study of cytomegalovirus exposure and HLA in healthy donors. Only in-frame clones appear in the TCRdb table, and some are missing; sequencing was by immunoSEQ multiplex PCR. The sample lists about 110,000 clones; about four fifths were seen once. Sequencing was carried out using PBMCs. These receptor sequences come from a woman aged 25 to 39 in good health and CMV-seronegative. CDR3s include the opening cysteine and the closing phenylalanine or tryptophan. The order of the fields is clone size, J gene, V gene, D gene, CDR3 protein, CDR3 DNA. The D gene is left open where the match is weak. Where a row states a size, it is once, few, many or the class of an expanded clone; other rows omit it.

clone size: .
J gene: TRBJ1-2
V gene: TRBV6-6
D gene: TRBD1
CDR3 protein: CASSSVTGDSYGYTF
CDR3 DNA: TGTGCCAGCTCTTCCGTCACAGGGGACTCATATGGCTACACCTTC

clone size: .
J gene: TRBJ2-3
V gene: TRBV4-2
D gene: .
CDR3 protein: CASSQLIHKLTDTQYF
CDR3 DNA: TGTGCCAGCAGCCAGCTCATCCACAAGTTAACAGATACGCAGTATTTT

clone size: .
J gene: TRBJ2-4
V gene: TRBV5-6
D gene: .
CDR3 protein: CASSLHANRREYF
CDR3 DNA: TGTGCCAGCAGCTTGCATGCCAACAGGAGAGAGTACTTC

clone size: .
J gene: TRBJ2-7
V gene: TRBV7-2
D gene: .
CDR3 protein: CASSVNRAGDEQYF
CDR3 DNA: TGTGCCAGCAGTGTGAACAGGGCTGGGGACGAGCAGTACTTC

clone size: .
J gene: TRBJ2-7
V gene: TRBV19
D gene: .
CDR3 protein: CAVGNSYEQYF
CDR3 DNA: TGTGCGGTCGGGAACTCCTACGAGCAGTACTTC

clone size: .
J gene: TRBJ2-5
V gene: TRBV18
D gene: .
CDR3 protein: CASSLNAGETQYF
CDR3 DNA: TGTGCCAGCTCACTTAACGCCGGGGAGACCCAGTACTTC

clone size: .
J gene: TRBJ2-2
V gene: TRBV2
D gene: TRBD2
CDR3 protein: CASRLRREGLTGELFF
CDR3 DNA: TGTGCCAGCAGACTCAGGAGGGAGGGCCTCACCGGGGAGCTGTTTTTT

clone size: .
J gene: TRBJ2-7
V gene: TRBV30
D gene: TRBD2
CDR3 protein: CAWSPRTSGNYEQYF
CDR3 DNA: TGTGCCTGGAGTCCGCGGACTAGCGGGAACTACGAGCAGTACTTC

clone size: .
J gene: TRBJ2-2
V gene: TRBV7-9
D gene: .
CDR3 protein: CASSLRGTGELFF
CDR3 DNA: TGTGCCAGCAGCCTTAGAGGCACCGGGGAGCTGTTTTTT

clone size: .
J gene: TRBJ1-1
V gene: TRBV6-5
D gene: TRBD1
CDR3 protein: CASSPSADREAFF
CDR3 DNA: TGTGCCAGCAGCCCTTCCGCGGACAGGGAAGCTTTCTTT

clone size: .
J gene: TRBJ2-7
V gene: TRBV5-4
D gene: TRBD1
CDR3 protein: CASHQQGNPYEQYF
CDR3 DNA: TGTGCCAGCCACCAACAGGGGAATCCCTACGAGCAGTACTTC

clone size: .
J gene: TRBJ2-2
V gene: TRBV19
D gene: .
CDR3 protein: CASSIPVATGELFF
CDR3 DNA: TGTGCCAGTAGTATACCGGTCGCCACCGGGGAGCTGTTTTTT

clone size: .
J gene: TRBJ1-5
V gene: TRBV5-6
D gene: .
CDR3 protein: CASSSNRQAGQPQHF
CDR3 DNA: TGTGCCAGCAGCTCGAACCGACAGGCGGGTCAGCCCCAGCATTTT

clone size: .
J gene: TRBJ2-7
V gene: TRBV10-3
D gene: .
CDR3 protein: CAISQNYEQYF
CDR3 DNA: TGTGCCATCAGCCAAAACTACGAGCAGTACTTC

clone size: .
J gene: TRBJ1-1
V gene: TRBV5-1
D gene: TRBD1
CDR3 protein: CASSLEFLSQGDTEAFF
CDR3 DNA: TGCGCCAGCAGCTTGGAATTCTTGTCACAGGGGGACACTGAAGCTTTCTTT

clone size: .
J gene: TRBJ2-7
V gene: TRBV11-2
D gene: .
CDR3 protein: CASSPSSRSYEQYF
CDR3 DNA: TGTGCCAGCAGCCCGTCTAGCCGTTCCTACGAGCAGTACTTC

clone size: .
J gene: TRBJ2-1
V gene: TRBV29-1
D gene: TRBD2
CDR3 protein: CSVRAGRTGEQFF
CDR3 DNA: TGCAGCGTGAGAGCGGGGCGTACTGGTGAGCAGTTCTTC

clone size: .
J gene: TRBJ2-2
V gene: TRBV19
D gene: TRBD2
CDR3 protein: CASSILRTSGGGELFF
CDR3 DNA: TGTGCCAGTAGTATCCTCCGGACTAGCGGAGGCGGGGAGCTGTTTTTT

clone size: .
J gene: TRBJ2-4
V gene: TRBV19
D gene: TRBD1
CDR3 protein: CASSITGVKNIQYF
CDR3 DNA: TGTGCCAGTAGTATAACAGGGGTCAAAAACATTCAGTACTTC

clone size: .
J gene: TRBJ1-6
V gene: TRBV5-1
D gene: TRBD1
CDR3 protein: CASSWGQNNSPLHF
CDR3 DNA: TGCGCCAGCAGCTGGGGACAGAATAATTCACCCCTCCACTTT

clone size: .
J gene: TRBJ2-1
V gene: TRBV10-1
D gene: TRBD2
CDR3 protein: CASRGTGTTGNEQFF
CDR3 DNA: TGCGCCAGCAGGGGCACCGGGACTACTGGCAATGAGCAGTTCTTC

clone size: few
J gene: TRBJ2-6
V gene: TRBV19
D gene: TRBD1
CDR3 protein: CASSTGTGGSGANVLTF
CDR3 DNA: TGTGCCAGTAGTACCGGGACAGGGGGCTCTGGGGCCAACGTCCTGACTTTC

clone size: once
J gene: TRBJ2-7
V gene: TRBV29-1
D gene: .
CDR3 protein: CSVVGLNYEQYF
CDR3 DNA: TGCAGCGTTGTGGGACTGAATTACGAGCAGTACTTC

clone size: .
J gene: TRBJ2-2
V gene: TRBV7-7
D gene: .
CDR3 protein: CASGVAVNTGELFF
CDR3 DNA: TGTGCTAGCGGAGTAGCGGTTAACACCGGGGAGCTGTTTTTT

clone size: few
J gene: TRBJ2-3
V gene: TRBV27
D gene: TRBD2
CDR3 protein: CASSLILAGKDTQYF
CDR3 DNA: TGTGCCAGCAGCCTTATCCTAGCGGGGAAGGATACGCAGTATTTT

clone size: .
J gene: TRBJ2-1
V gene: TRBV7-2
D gene: .
CDR3 protein: CASSLRPLGLSYNEQFF
CDR3 DNA: TGTGCCAGCAGCTTAAGACCCCTGGGCTTGTCCTACAATGAGCAGTTCTTC

clone size: .
J gene: TRBJ1-1
V gene: TRBV6-1
D gene: .
CDR3 protein: CASSWGDTEAFF
CDR3 DNA: TGTGCCAGCAGCTGGGGGGATACTGAAGCTTTCTTT

clone size: .
J gene: TRBJ2-5
V gene: TRBV7-9
D gene: TRBD2
CDR3 protein: CASSNKRHLGTTDHETQYF
CDR3 DNA: TGTGCCAGCAGTAATAAAAGACACCTAGGGACTACAGATCACGAGACCCAGTACTTC

clone size: .
J gene: TRBJ2-3
V gene: TRBV29-1
D gene: TRBD2
CDR3 protein: CSDLRGGRTDTQYF
CDR3 DNA: TGCAGCGACCTGAGAGGCGGGAGGACGGATACGCAGTATTTT

clone size: .
J gene: TRBJ1-1
V gene: TRBV15
D gene: .
CDR3 protein: CATSSFSNTEAFF
CDR3 DNA: TGTGCCACCAGCAGTTTCTCGAACACTGAAGCTTTCTTT

clone size: .
J gene: TRBJ2-3
V gene: TRBV11-3
D gene: TRBD2
CDR3 protein: CASSFGTRLTDTQYF
CDR3 DNA: TGTGCCAGCAGCTTCGGGACTAGATTAACAGATACGCAGTATTTT

clone size: .
J gene: TRBJ2-1
V gene: TRBV7-3
D gene: TRBD2
CDR3 protein: CASSFGLAGRDEQFF
CDR3 DNA: TGTGCCAGCAGCTTCGGACTAGCGGGTAGGGATGAGCAGTTCTTC

clone size: .
J gene: TRBJ1-1
V gene: TRBV10-2
D gene: .
CDR3 protein: CASSENSRTEAFF
CDR3 DNA: TGCGCCAGCAGTGAGAACAGCAGGACTGAAGCTTTCTTT

clone size: .
J gene: TRBJ1-3
V gene: TRBV9
D gene: TRBD1
CDR3 protein: CASSLQGISGNTIYF
CDR3 DNA: TGTGCCAGCAGCCTACAGGGGATCTCTGGAAACACCATATATTTT

clone size: few
J gene: TRBJ1-1
V gene: TRBV5-4
D gene: .
CDR3 protein: CASSLVRIGGTEAFF
CDR3 DNA: TGTGCCAGCAGCTTGGTCCGTATAGGGGGCACTGAAGCTTTCTTT

clone size: .
J gene: TRBJ2-3
V gene: TRBV9
D gene: .
CDR3 protein: CASSPRGGVTDTQYF
CDR3 DNA: TGTGCCAGCAGCCCCCGAGGGGGAGTGACAGATACGCAGTATTTT

clone size: few
J gene: TRBJ1-2
V gene: TRBV7-2
D gene: .
CDR3 protein: CASNRENYGYTF
CDR3 DNA: TGTGCCAGCAACAGGGAGAACTATGGCTACACCTTC

clone size: .
J gene: TRBJ2-1
V gene: TRBV9
D gene: TRBD1
CDR3 protein: CASSESQGWDEQFF
CDR3 DNA: TGTGCCAGCAGCGAATCACAGGGGTGGGATGAGCAGTTCTTC

clone size: .
J gene: TRBJ2-5
V gene: TRBV5-1
D gene: TRBD1
CDR3 protein: CASSLGQASGETQYF
CDR3 DNA: TGCGCCAGCAGCCTAGGACAGGCTAGTGGAGAGACCCAGTACTTC

clone size: .
J gene: TRBJ1-3
V gene: TRBV7-9
D gene: .
CDR3 protein: CASSSDSFSGNTIYF
CDR3 DNA: TGTGCCAGCAGCTCGGACTCCTTCTCTGGAAACACCATATATTTT

clone size: .
J gene: TRBJ1-1
V gene: TRBV28
D gene: .
CDR3 protein: CASSSQALNTEAFF
CDR3 DNA: TGTGCCAGCAGTTCCCAAGCCCTGAACACTGAAGCTTTCTTT

clone size: once
J gene: TRBJ1-3
V gene: TRBV19
D gene: .
CDR3 protein: CASSIRSLAGNTIYF
CDR3 DNA: TGTGCCAGTAGTATTCGTAGCTTGGCTGGAAACACCATATATTTT

clone size: .
J gene: TRBJ2-7
V gene: TRBV12-1
D gene: .
CDR3 protein: CAGVRVPCARKSLYEQYF
CDR3 DNA: TGTGCCGGAGTCCGGGTCCCTTGCGCCCGTAAAAGTCTCTACGAGCAGTACTTC

clone size: .
J gene: TRBJ2-2
V gene: TRBV6-1
D gene: .
CDR3 protein: CASSTGAAGELFF
CDR3 DNA: TGTGCCAGCAGTACTGGGGCAGCCGGGGAGCTGTTTTTT

clone size: .
J gene: TRBJ2-2
V gene: TRBV27
D gene: TRBD1
CDR3 protein: CASQVRDRGFGELFF
CDR3 DNA: TGTGCCAGTCAGGTCCGGGACAGGGGTTTCGGGGAGCTGTTTTTT

clone size: .
J gene: TRBJ2-7
V gene: TRBV5-1
D gene: .
CDR3 protein: CASRGRSSSYEQYF
CDR3 DNA: TGCGCCAGCAGAGGCAGGTCGAGCTCCTACGAGCAGTACTTC

clone size: .
J gene: TRBJ2-7
V gene: TRBV30
D gene: TRBD1
CDR3 protein: CASLRDRGPYEQYF
CDR3 DNA: TGTGCCTCACTCCGGGACAGGGGCCCTTACGAGCAGTACTTC

clone size: .
J gene: TRBJ1-3
V gene: TRBV27
D gene: TRBD1
CDR3 protein: CASSSYRGLSGNTIYF
CDR3 DNA: TGTGCCAGCAGTTCCTACAGGGGACTCTCTGGAAACACCATATATTTT

clone size: .
J gene: TRBJ1-2
V gene: TRBV4-1
D gene: .
CDR3 protein: CASSPRGGENYGYTF
CDR3 DNA: TGCGCCAGCAGCCCAAGAGGGGGTGAGAACTATGGCTACACCTTC

clone size: .
J gene: TRBJ1-1
V gene: TRBV28
D gene: .
CDR3 protein: CASSSIYGSEMNTEAFF
CDR3 DNA: TGTGCCAGCAGTTCCATATATGGTTCAGAAATGAACACTGAAGCTTTCTTT

clone size: .
J gene: TRBJ2-5
V gene: TRBV5-6
D gene: TRBD1
CDR3 protein: CASSWDSQETQYF
CDR3 DNA: TGTGCCAGCAGCTGGGACAGCCAAGAGACCCAGTACTTC

clone size: .
J gene: TRBJ2-7
V gene: TRBV4-1
D gene: TRBD2
CDR3 protein: CASSRLAGERYEQYF
CDR3 DNA: TGCGCCAGCAGCCGACTAGCGGGAGAACGGTACGAGCAGTACTTC

clone size: .
J gene: TRBJ2-6
V gene: TRBV2
D gene: .
CDR3 protein: CASSGLADYSGANVLTF
CDR3 DNA: TGTGCCAGCAGTGGGTTGGCGGACTACTCTGGGGCCAACGTCCTGACTTTC

clone size: .
J gene: TRBJ1-2
V gene: TRBV6-1
D gene: .
CDR3 protein: CASSEEGQGYGYTF
CDR3 DNA: TGTGCCAGCAGTGAAGAGGGGCAGGGCTATGGCTACACCTTC

clone size: .
J gene: TRBJ1-1
V gene: TRBV6-1
D gene: .
CDR3 protein: CASITGVAGEAFF
CDR3 DNA: TGTGCCAGCATTACCGGGGTGGCCGGTGAAGCTTTCTTT